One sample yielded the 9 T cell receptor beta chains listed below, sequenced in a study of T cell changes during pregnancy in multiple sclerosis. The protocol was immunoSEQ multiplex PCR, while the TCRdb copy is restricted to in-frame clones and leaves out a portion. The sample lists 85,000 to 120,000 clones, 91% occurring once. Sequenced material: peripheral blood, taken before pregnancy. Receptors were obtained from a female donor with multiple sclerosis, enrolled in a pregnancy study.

The CDR3 sequence: CASSPSGGTLGNQPQHF. CDR3 bases: TGTGCCAGCAGCCCGAGTGGGGGGACGTTGGGCAATCAGCCCCAGCATTTT. This chain links TRBV9 with TRBJ1-5; perhaps TRBD1 as D (5 bases). Trimming left V 4 bases short and J 2 bases short, with 19 bases between. The CDR3 loop spans 17 amino acids. Germline CDR1 SGDLS, CDR2 YYNGEE.

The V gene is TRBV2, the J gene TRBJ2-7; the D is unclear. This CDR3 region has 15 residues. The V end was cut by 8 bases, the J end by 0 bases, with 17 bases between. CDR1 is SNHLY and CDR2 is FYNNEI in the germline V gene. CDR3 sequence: CASRNVQKGSYEQYF. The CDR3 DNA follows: TGTGCCAGCCGTAACGTACAGAAAGGCTCCTACGAGCAGTACTTC.

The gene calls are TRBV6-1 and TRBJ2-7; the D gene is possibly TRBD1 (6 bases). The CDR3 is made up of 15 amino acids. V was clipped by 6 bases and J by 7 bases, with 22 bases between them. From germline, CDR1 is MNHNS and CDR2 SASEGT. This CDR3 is CASRKRTATVREQYF. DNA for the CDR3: TGTGCCAGCAGGAAACGGACAGCTACGGTACGGGAGCAGTACTTC.

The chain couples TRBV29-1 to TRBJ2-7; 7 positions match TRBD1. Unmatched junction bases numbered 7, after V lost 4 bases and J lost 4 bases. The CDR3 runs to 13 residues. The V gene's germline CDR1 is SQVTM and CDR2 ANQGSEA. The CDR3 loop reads CSVVLGQTYEQYF. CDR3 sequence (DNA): TGCAGCGTTGTGCTGGGACAGACTTACGAGCAGTACTTC.

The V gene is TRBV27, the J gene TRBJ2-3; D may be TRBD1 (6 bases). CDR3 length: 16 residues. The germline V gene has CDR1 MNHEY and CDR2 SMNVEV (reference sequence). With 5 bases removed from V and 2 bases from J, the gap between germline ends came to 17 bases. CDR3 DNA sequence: TGTGCCAGCAGTCAAAACCTAGGGGGATACACAGATACGCAGTATTTT. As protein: CASSQNLGGYTDTQYF.

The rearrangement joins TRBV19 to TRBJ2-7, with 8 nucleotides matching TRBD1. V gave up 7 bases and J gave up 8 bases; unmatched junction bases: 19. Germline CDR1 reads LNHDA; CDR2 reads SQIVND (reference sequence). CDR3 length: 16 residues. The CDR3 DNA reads TGTGCCAGTACCTCTCGAGGAGGACAGGGTACGAATCAGCAGTACTTC. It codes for CASTSRGGQGTNQQYF. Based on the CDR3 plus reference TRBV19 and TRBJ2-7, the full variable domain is DGGITQSPKYLFRKEGQNVTLSCEQNLNHDAMYWYRQDPGQGLRLIYYSQIVNDFQKGDIAEGYSVSREKKESFPLTVTSAQKNPTAFYLCASTSRGGQGTNQQYFGPGTRLTVT.

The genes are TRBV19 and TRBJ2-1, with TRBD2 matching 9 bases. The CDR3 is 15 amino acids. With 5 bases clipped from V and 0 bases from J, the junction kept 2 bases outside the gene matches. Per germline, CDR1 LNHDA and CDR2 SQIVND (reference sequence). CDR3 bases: TGTGCCAGTAGTGTTAGCGGGAGCTCCTACAATGAGCAGTTCTTC. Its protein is CASSVSGSSYNEQFF. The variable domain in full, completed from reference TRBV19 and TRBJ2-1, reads DGGITQSPKYLFRKEGQNVTLSCEQNLNHDAMYWYRQDPGQGLRLIYYSQIVNDFQKGDIAEGYSVSREKKESFPLTVTSAQKNPTAFYLCASSVSGSSYNEQFFGPGTRLTVL.

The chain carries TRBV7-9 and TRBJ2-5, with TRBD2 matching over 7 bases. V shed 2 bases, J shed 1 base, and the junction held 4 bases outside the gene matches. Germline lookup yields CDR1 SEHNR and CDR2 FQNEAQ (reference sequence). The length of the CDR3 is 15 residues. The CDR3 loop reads CASSLLPSGQETQYF. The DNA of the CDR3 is TGTGCCAGCAGCTTACTTCCTAGCGGCCAAGAGACCCAGTACTTC.

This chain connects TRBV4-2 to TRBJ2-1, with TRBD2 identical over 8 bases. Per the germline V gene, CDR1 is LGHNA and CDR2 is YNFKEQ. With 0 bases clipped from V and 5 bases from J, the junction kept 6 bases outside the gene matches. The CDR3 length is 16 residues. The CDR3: CASSQDGAGGNNEQFF. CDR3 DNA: TGTGCCAGCAGCCAAGATGGGGCGGGGGGTAACAATGAGCAGTTCTTC.